The sequence of this TCR beta chain was determined in a study of T cell responses to AZD1222 COVID-19 vaccine. Findings and limits, study-wide: Repertoire samples came only from after the peak T cell response. A mostly white British donor set with more females was recruited, and clonal diversity was possibly underestimated.

Measured with immunoSEQ multiplex PCR; TCRdb has only the in-frame clones, and not every one. The sample consists of about 84,000 clones, roughly 85% of them appearing once. Concerning this clone itself: Its antigen is still unknown.

The CDR3 totals 14 residues. Per germline, CDR1 LGHDT and CDR2 YNNKEL (reference sequence). Trimming stripped 2 bases from V and 3 bases from J, with 8 bases between. The rearrangement links TRBV3-1 (or the pseudogene TRBV3-2) to TRBJ1-3; D gene ambiguous. The receptor was derived from an adult in good health. The sample was peripheral blood, taken on day 0 of AZD1222 vaccination. This chain's CDR3 is CASSQYESGNTIYF. As DNA, the CDR3 is TGTGCCAGCAGCCAATATGAAAGTGGAAACACCATATATTTT.